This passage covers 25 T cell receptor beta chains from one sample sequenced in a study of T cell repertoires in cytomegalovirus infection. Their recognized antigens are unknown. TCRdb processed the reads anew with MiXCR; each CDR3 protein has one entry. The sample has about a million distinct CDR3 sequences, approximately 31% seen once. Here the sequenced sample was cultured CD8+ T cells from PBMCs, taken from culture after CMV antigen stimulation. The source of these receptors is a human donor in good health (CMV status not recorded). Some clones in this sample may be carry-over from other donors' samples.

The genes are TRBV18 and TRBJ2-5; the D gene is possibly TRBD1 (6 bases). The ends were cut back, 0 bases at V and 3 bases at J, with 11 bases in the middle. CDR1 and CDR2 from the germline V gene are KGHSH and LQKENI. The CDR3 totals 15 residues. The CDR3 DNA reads TGTGCCAGCTCACCACCCGGACAGCGTAAAGAGACCCAGTACTTC. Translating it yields CASSPPGQRKETQYF.

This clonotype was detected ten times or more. Here the CDR3 DNA reads TGTGCCAGCAGCCCAGGAGCAGGATTAAACTATGGCTACACCTTC. It encodes CASSPGAGLNYGYTF. V and J are TRBV7-6 and TRBJ1-2, with D unresolved. V was shortened by 5 bases and J by 2 bases, with 15 bases between the two germline ends. The V gene's germline CDR1 is SGHVS and CDR2 FNYEAQ. The CDR3 has 15 residues.

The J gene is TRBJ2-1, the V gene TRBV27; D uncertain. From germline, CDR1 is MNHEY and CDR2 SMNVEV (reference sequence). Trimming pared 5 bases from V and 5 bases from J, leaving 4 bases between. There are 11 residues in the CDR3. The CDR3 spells CASSAHNEQFF. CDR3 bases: TGTGCCAGCAGTGCCCACAATGAGCAGTTCTTC.

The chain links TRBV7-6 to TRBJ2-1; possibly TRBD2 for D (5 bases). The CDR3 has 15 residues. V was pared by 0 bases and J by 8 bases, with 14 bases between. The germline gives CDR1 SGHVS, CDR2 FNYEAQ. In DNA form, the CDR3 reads TGTGCCAGCAGCTTAGCCCCGGGGTCCCTCGATGAGCAGTTCTTC. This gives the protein CASSLAPGSLDEQFF.

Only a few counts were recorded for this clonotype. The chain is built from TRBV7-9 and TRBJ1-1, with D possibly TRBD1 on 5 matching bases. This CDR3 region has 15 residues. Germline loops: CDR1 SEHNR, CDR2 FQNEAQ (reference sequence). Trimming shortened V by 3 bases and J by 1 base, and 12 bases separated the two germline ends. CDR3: CASSLADNPNTEAFF. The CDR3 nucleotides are TGTGCCAGCAGCTTGGCGGACAACCCGAACACTGAAGCTTTCTTT.

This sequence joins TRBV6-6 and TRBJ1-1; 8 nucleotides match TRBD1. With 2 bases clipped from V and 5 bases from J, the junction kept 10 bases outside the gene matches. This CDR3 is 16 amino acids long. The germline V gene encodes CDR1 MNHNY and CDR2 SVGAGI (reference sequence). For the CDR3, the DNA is TGTGCCAGCAGTTACGGTCGGACAGGGTTTCGAACTGAAGCTTTCTTT. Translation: CASSYGRTGFRTEAFF.

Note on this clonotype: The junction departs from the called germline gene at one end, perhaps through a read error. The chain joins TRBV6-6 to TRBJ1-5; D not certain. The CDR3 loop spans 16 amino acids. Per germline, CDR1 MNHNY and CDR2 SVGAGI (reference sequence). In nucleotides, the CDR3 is TGTGTCAGCACCCCGGGAGGGATCCTTTTCAATCAGCCCCAGCATTTT. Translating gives CVSTPGGILFNQPQHF.

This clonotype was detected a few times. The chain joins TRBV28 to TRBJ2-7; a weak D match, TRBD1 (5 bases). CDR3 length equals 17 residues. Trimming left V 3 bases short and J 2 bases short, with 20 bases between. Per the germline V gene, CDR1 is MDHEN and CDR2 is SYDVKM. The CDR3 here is CASSLALDSLTPYEQYV. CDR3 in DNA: TGTGCCAGCAGTTTGGCCCTAGACAGTTTAACTCCCTACGAGCAGTACGTC.

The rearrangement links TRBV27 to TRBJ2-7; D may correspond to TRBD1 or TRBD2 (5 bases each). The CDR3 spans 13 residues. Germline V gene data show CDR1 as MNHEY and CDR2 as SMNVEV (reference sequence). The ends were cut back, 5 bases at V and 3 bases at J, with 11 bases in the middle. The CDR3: CASSATADYEQYF. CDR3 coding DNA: TGTGCCAGCAGTGCGACAGCGGACTACGAGCAGTACTTC.

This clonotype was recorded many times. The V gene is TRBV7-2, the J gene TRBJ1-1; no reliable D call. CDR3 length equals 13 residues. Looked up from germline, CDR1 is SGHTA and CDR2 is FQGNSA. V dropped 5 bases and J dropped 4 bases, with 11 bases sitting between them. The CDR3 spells CASSPPGATEAFF. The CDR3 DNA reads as TGTGCCAGCAGCCCCCCGGGTGCCACTGAAGCTTTCTTT.

Written as DNA, the CDR3 is TGTGCCAGCACCCTGGGACTAGCGGGGCCCAATGAGCAGTTCTTC. Translating it yields CASTLGLAGPNEQFF. This chain links TRBV2 with TRBJ2-1; 13 positions agree with TRBD2. This CDR3 region has 15 residues. Germline V gene data show CDR1 as SNHLY and CDR2 as FYNNEI. V was pared by 7 bases and J by 6 bases, with 6 bases of the junction left unmatched.

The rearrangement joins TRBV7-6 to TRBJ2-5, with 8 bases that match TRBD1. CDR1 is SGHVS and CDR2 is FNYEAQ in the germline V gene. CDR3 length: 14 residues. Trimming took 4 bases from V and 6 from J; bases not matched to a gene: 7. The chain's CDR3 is CASSSRQGRQTQYF. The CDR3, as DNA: TGTGCCAGCAGCTCCCGACAGGGGAGACAGACCCAGTACTTC.

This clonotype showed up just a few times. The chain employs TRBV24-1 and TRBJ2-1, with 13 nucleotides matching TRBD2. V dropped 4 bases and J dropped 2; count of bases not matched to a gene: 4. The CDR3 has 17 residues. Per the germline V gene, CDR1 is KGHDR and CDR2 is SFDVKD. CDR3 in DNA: TGTGCCACCAGTGAGTCGACTAGCGGGGGGCCCTACAATGAGCAGTTCTTC. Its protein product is CATSESTSGGPYNEQFF.

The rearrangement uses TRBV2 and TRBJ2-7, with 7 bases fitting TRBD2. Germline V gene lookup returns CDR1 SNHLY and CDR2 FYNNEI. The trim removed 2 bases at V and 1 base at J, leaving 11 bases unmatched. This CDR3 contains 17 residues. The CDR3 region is CASSELQGGRGSYEQYV. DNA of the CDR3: TGTGCCAGCAGTGAACTTCAGGGAGGGCGAGGGTCCTACGAGCAGTACGTC.

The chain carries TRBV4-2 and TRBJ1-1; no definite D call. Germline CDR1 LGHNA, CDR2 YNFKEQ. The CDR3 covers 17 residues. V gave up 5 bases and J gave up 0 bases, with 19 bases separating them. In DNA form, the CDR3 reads TGTGCCAGCAGCTCCACACTATCCCAACGGCTGAACACTGAAGCTTTCTTT. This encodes CASSSTLSQRLNTEAFF.

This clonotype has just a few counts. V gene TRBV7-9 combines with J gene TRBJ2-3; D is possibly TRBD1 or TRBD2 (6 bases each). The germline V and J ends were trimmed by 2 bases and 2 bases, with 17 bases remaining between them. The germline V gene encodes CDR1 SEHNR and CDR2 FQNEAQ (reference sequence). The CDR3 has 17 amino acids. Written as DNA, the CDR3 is TGTGCCAGCAGCTTATATCCGTTAGGGGGGCCCACAGATACGCAGTATTTT. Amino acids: CASSLYPLGGPTDTQYF.

The CDR3 spells CASSLEPGLLSEQYV. CDR3 nucleotide sequence: TGCGCCAGCAGCCTAGAGCCGGGACTACTATCCGAGCAGTACGTC. The gene calls are TRBV4-1 and TRBJ2-7, with 7 positions matching TRBD2. This CDR3 has 15 residues. Germline CDR1 is MGHRA and CDR2 is YSYEKL. Germline trimming cut 4 bases from V and 6 bases from J; bases unmatched to any gene: 12.

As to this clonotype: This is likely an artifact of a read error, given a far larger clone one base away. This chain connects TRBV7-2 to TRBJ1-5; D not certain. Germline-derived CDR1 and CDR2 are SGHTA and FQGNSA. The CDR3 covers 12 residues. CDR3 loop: CASCFPNQPQHF. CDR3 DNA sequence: TGTGCCAGCTGCTTCCCCAATCAGCCCCAGCATTTT.

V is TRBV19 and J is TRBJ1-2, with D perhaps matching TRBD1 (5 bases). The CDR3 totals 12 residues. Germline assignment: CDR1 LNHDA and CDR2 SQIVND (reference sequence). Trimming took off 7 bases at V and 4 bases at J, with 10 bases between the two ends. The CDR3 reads CASTGKGYGYTF. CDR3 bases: TGTGCCAGTACAGGGAAAGGCTATGGCTACACCTTC. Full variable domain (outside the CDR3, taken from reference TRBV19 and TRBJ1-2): DGGITQSPKYLFRKEGQNVTLSCEQNLNHDAMYWYRQDPGQGLRLIYYSQIVNDFQKGDIAEGYSVSREKKESFPLTVTSAQKNPTAFYLCASTGKGYGYTFGSGTRLTVV.

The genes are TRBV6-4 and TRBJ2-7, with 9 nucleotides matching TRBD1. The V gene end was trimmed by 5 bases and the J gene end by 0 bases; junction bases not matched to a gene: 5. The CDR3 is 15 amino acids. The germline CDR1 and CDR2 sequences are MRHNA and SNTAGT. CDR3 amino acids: CASSSTGGCSYEQYV. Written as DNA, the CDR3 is TGTGCCAGCAGTTCGACAGGGGGTTGCTCCTACGAGCAGTACGTC.

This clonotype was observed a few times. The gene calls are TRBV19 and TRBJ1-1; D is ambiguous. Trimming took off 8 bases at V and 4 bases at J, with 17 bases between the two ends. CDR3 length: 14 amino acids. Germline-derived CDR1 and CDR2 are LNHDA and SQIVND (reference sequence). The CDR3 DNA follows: TGTGCCAGTGGAGCGGGCGAGGGTGTCACTGAAGCTTTCTTT. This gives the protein CASGAGEGVTEAFF. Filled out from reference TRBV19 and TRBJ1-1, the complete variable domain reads DGGITQSPKYLFRKEGQNVTLSCEQNLNHDAMYWYRQDPGQGLRLIYYSQIVNDFQKGDIAEGYSVSREKKESFPLTVTSAQKNPTAFYLCASGAGEGVTEAFFGQGTRLTVV.

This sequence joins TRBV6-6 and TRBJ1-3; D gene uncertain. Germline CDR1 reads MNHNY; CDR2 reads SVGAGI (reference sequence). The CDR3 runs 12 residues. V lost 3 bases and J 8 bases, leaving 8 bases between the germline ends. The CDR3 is CASSYGLDTIYF. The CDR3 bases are TGTGCCAGCAGTTATGGGTTAGACACCATATATTTT.

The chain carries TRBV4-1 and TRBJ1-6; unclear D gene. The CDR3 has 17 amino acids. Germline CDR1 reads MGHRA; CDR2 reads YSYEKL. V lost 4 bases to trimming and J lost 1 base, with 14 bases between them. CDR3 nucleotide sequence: TGCGCCAGCAGCCCCGGCGGCGTTGGGTCCTATAATTCACCCCTCCACTTT. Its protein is CASSPGGVGSYNSPLHF.

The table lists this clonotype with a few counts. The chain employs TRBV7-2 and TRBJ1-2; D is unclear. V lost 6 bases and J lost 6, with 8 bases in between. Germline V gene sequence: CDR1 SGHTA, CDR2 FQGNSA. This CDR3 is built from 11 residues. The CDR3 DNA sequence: TGTGCCAGCAGACAGAGAAATGGCTACACCTTC. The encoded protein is CASRQRNGYTF.

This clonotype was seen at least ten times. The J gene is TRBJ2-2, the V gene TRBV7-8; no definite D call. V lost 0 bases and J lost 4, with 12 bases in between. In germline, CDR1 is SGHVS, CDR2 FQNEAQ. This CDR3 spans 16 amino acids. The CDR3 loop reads CASSLAAGGTTGELFF. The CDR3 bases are TGTGCCAGCAGCTTAGCGGCTGGTGGCACCACCGGGGAGCTGTTTTTT.